This T cell receptor beta chain stems from a study of identical twins (dated by TCRdb to about 2016). Describing the broader study: The study deep-sequenced TCR alpha and beta repertoires from monozygotic twins, unrelated adults of various ages and cord blood to test whether fetal clonotypes persist. To rule out contamination, the twin experiments were replicated at different times with different library preparation protocols. Results the study describes overall, beyond this receptor: In monozygotic twins, out-of-frame TCR alpha sharing was systematically underestimated by recombination models, although the models agreed with sharing between unrelated individuals. Invariant T cells such as MAIT and iNKT could partly confound zero-insertion analyses, although diverse VJ usage argued against such confounding for most clonotypes. The excess sharing between twins in beta out-of-frame sequences was weaker because fewer shared sequences reduced the signal-to-noise ratio. Fewer insertions were carried by abundant cord blood beta clonotypes, a similar but weaker trend appeared in young adult naive repertoires, and no such trend appeared in memory repertoires. Out-of-frame TCR alpha sequences shared between twins showed an excess of low generation-probability sequences compared with coincidental sharing between unrelated individuals. Because the same donors could not be followed over many years, conclusions were based on cross-sectional statistical analysis.

All donors were healthy Caucasians. The twin cohort consisted of three pairs of female monozygotic twins, all aged about 18 to 29 years. RNA for TCR libraries was isolated from peripheral blood mononuclear cells. Trimming at the junction amounts to 0 bases on V and 7 bases on J, and the germline ends lie 12 bases apart. The CDR1 and CDR2 encoded by the germline V gene (reference sequence) are LNHNV and YYDKDF. Measured from the cysteine to the phenylalanine, the CDR3 is 14 residues long. The CDR3 DNA has 42 bases and is translated from base 1. This clonotype was detected a few times. Its specific antigen is unknown. Per-nucleotide qualities are absent, and no much larger clonotype sits a single base away. Libraries were made using 5' RACE. Sequencing was performed on an Illumina HiSeq 2000. Template switching introduced a universal primer binding site; the final cDNA contained a unique molecular identifier, enabling accurate counting of TCR cDNA molecules. Specific primers in the conserved constant-segment region were used to synthesize first-strand cDNA for TCR alpha and beta chains. To control for contamination, each cDNA library was double barcoded with a SMART-Mk sample barcode plus Illumina barcodes. TruSeq adapter sequences along with Illumina sample barcodes were introduced in two successive PCR steps. TCR alpha and beta cDNA libraries were sequenced on the Illumina HiSeq platform with custom primers. Under the source paper's analysis protocol: MiGEC processed the raw reads to extract unique molecular identifiers, while MiXCR was used to determine the CDR3 positions. For each individual, recombination models were inferred using an EM algorithm with the repgenHMM and IGoR tools. The tcR package in R was used for shared clonotype analysis, with sharing normalized by the product of cloneset sizes. To study raw recombination free of thymic and clonal selection effects, out-of-frame nonproductive sequences were analyzed. TCRdb applied fastp at Q25 and MiXCR to the public reads, then kept only in-frame beta chains. Each record represents a unique CDR3 protein, reported with the most common genes and DNA among its rows. The V and J calls shown here were made by TCRdb, not taken from the authors' results. The sample table lists more than 600,000 distinct CDR3 sequences, 15% to 20% of them with a count of one. The leading ten clones occupy around 13% of the sample.

These data also featured in a second study, about T cells expressing NK-cell markers. The second publication reports: In sorted CD3+CD56+NKG2C+, CD3+CD56+NKG2C- and CD3+CD56-NKG2C+ T-cell subsets from several donors, TCR beta-chain repertoires were profiled. Among the eight sequenced donors, only one was HCMV-seronegative, while the other seven were HCMV-seropositive. To restrict sorting to alphabetaTCR-expressing T cells, an anti-gammadeltaTCR antibody was added in several experiments. For roughly six donors, the dominant CD3+CD56+NKG2C+ clonotypes were among the top 10 CD8+ clonotypes and accounted for roughly 1.0-7.5% of CD8+ T cells. Those dominant clonotypes were again the most abundant among CD3+CD56-NKG2C+ cells in four donors, at roughly 25-60.1%. Whether the expanded NKG2C-expressing T cell clones were specific for HCMV antigens remained unclear. Randomly selected healthy volunteers, three men and five women, were used as the eight sequenced donors. To determine HCMV serostatus, a commercial ELISA kit was used to detect HCMV-specific IgG in serum. For several donors, bulk peripheral blood T-cell repertoires were additionally sequenced from unsorted PBMC. MIGEC handled demultiplexing of the reads and grouping by UMI, while MiTCR was used to assemble and quantify clonotypes. Only TCR cDNA sequences supported by at least two reads were kept to exclude erroneous sequences. Downstream repertoire analysis used the tcR package, and clonotypes were matched across fractions by CDR3 nucleotide sequence plus V segment. VDJmatch was used to annotate antigen specificity against VDJdb, with one amino acid substitution in CDR3 permitted.

This TCR came from a woman under 30 in good health. The sequenced material came from PBMCs. The chain is assembled from TRBV15 and TRBJ2-5; no D segment can be confidently identified. The nucleotide sequence reads TGTGCCACCAGCAGAGACGTCTCCCCCCGGACCCAGTACTTC. It encodes CATSRDVSPRTQYF.